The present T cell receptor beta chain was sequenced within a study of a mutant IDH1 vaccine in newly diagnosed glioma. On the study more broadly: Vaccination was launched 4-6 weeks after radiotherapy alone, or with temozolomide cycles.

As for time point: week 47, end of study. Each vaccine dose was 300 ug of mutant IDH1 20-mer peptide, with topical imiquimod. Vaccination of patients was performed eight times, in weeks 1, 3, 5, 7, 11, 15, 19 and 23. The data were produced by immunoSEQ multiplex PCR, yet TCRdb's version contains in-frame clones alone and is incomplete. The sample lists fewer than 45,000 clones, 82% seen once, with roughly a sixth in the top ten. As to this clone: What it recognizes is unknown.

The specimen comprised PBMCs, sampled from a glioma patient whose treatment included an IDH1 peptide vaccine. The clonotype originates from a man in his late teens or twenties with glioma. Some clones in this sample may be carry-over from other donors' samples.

The CDR3 coding sequence is TGCGCCAGCAGCCCCCGGGTTCCGGGGGGGCCGGGCGAGCAGTACTTC. As protein: CASSPRVPGGPGEQYF. The chain links TRBV5-1 to TRBJ2-7, with 8 bases fitting TRBD2. The V gene's germline CDR1 is SGHRS and CDR2 YFSETQ. The CDR3 runs to 16 residues. Losses at the gene ends were 4 bases for V and 6 bases for J; bases not matched to a gene: 15.